Here is one T cell receptor beta chain with its context. These data originate in a study of blood T cell repertoires in COVID-19. Profiled with immunoSEQ multiplex PCR; TCRdb holds only in-frame clones, not every one. The sample holds some 56,000 clones, 80% to 90% seen once. The sample consisted of peripheral blood. This clonotype was obtained from a woman aged 55-75 years with COVID-19, enrolled during active disease.

The CDR3 DNA reads as TGTGCCAGCAGTAGCCAGGGGCCTGGGAACACCGGGGAGCTGTTTTTT. It codes for CASSSQGPGNTGELFF. The rearrangement joins TRBV2 to TRBJ2-2, with a weak D call TRBD1 (6 bases). CDR1 is SNHLY and CDR2 is FYNNEI in the germline V gene. V lost 5 bases to trimming and J lost 1 base, with 14 bases between them. This CDR3 region has 16 residues.